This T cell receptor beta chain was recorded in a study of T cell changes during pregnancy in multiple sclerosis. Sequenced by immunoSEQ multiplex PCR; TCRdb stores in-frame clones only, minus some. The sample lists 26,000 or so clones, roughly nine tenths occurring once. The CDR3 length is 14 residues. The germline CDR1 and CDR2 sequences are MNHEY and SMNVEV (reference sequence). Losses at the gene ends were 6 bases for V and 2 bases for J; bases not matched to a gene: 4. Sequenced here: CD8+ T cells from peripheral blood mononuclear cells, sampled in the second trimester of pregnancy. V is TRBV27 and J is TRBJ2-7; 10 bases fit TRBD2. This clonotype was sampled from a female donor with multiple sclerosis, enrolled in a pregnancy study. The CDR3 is CASSPSGRAYEQYF. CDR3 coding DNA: TGTGCCAGCAGCCCAAGCGGGAGGGCCTACGAGCAGTACTTC.